Below, 21 T cell receptor beta chains from the same sample are listed, as sequenced in a study of blood T cell repertoires in COVID-19. Using immunoSEQ multiplex PCR, the repertoire was profiled, and TCRdb retains in-frame clones only, with some absent. The sample lists 150,000 or so clones; 75% to 85% were seen once. Sequenced sample: peripheral blood. The receptors stem from a woman aged 55-70 years with COVID-19, enrolled during active disease.

The chain links TRBV16 to TRBJ1-5, with 7 bases identical to TRBD1. V lost 2 bases to trimming and J lost 3 bases; unmatched junction nucleotides: 4. The CDR3 spans 15 residues. CDR1 is KGHSY and CDR2 is FQNENV in the germline V gene. CDR3 sequence: CASSQQGVANQPQHF. The CDR3 bases are TGTGCCAGCAGCCAACAGGGGGTGGCCAATCAGCCCCAGCATTTT. Based on the CDR3 plus reference TRBV16 and TRBJ1-5, the full variable domain is GEEVAQTPKHLVRGEGQKAKLYCAPIKGHSYVFWYQQVLKNEFKFLISFQNENVFDETGMPKERFSAKCLPNSPCSLEIQATKLEDSAVYFCASSQQGVANQPQHFGDGTRLSIL.

This clone appeared once. This sequence joins TRBV5-8 and TRBJ2-4, with D tentatively TRBD1 (5 bases). Trimming removed 0 bases at V and 7 bases at J, with 14 bases between. This CDR3 is 15 amino acids long. Germline CDR1 is SGHTS and CDR2 is YDEGEE. The CDR3 reads CASSLDRGRVNIQYF. In DNA form, the CDR3 reads TGTGCCAGCAGCTTGGATAGGGGTCGTGTGAACATTCAGTACTTC.

This clone is a singleton in its sample. The chain links TRBV7-6 to TRBJ1-4; 9 nucleotides agree with TRBD1. This CDR3 comprises 20 residues. Germline CDR1 reads SGHVS; CDR2 reads FNYEAQ. V lost 2 bases and J lost 3; bases outside the gene matches: 16. CDR3 nucleotide sequence: TGTGCCAGCAGCTTAATGGGTCCGGGACAGGGAGGGACGGCTAATGAAAAACTGTTTTTT. The encoded protein is CASSLMGPGQGGTANEKLFF.

The chain is built from TRBV3-1 (or the pseudogene TRBV3-2) and TRBJ1-1; D is possibly TRBD1 (5 bases). V lost 4 bases and J lost 1, with 13 bases in between. The CDR3 sequence is 15 residues long. Germline loops: CDR1 LGHDT, CDR2 YNNKEL (reference sequence). The CDR3 region is CASSPRGRQNTEAFF. CDR3 nucleotides: TGTGCCAGCAGCCCCCGGGGGAGACAGAACACTGAAGCTTTCTTT.

The J gene is TRBJ1-4, the V gene TRBV10-1; possibly TRBD1 for D (6 bases). CDR3 length: 14 amino acids. Germline V lookup: CDR1 WNHNN, CDR2 SYGVQD (reference sequence). Trimming removed 5 bases at V and 5 bases at J, with 12 bases between. The CDR3 sequence is CASSTGQGNEKLFF. In DNA form, the CDR3 reads TGCGCCAGCAGTACGGGCCAGGGGAATGAAAAACTGTTTTTT.

Concerning this clone: The DNA is left out, because the CDR3 cannot be placed on it with certainty; the CDR3 is given as TCRdb lists it. The chain recombines TRBV15 with TRBJ2-2; the table's TRBD2 call for D was not verified on the DNA. CDR1 and CDR2 (germline): LNHNV, YYDKDF (reference sequence). Including both end residues, the CDR3 is 13 amino acids long. CDR3 in amino acids: CATSRVRFGELFF.

This sequence joins TRBV7-2 and TRBJ1-4; 8 bases match TRBD1. Trimming at V came to 4 bases and at J to 7 bases, leaving 8 bases not matched to a gene. Germline V gene lookup returns CDR1 SGHTA and CDR2 FQGNSA. The CDR3 spans 15 residues. DNA for the CDR3: TGTGCCAGCAGCTCGGACAGGGCAGTCGGTGAAAAACTGTTTTTT. This gives the protein CASSSDRAVGEKLFF. Combining the CDR3 with reference TRBV7-2 and TRBJ1-4 gives the whole variable domain GAGVSQSPSNKVTEKGKDVELRCDPISGHTALYWYRQSLGQGLEFLIYFQGNSAPDKSGLPSDRFSAERTGGSVSTLTIQRTQQEDSAVYLCASSSDRAVGEKLFFGSGTQLSVL.

The CDR3 DNA sequence: TGTGCTAGTGGTCGAAGCGGGAGCACCGGGGAGCTGTTTTTT. Protein sequence: CASGRSGSTGELFF. The genes are TRBV12-5 and TRBJ2-2, with 8 bases that match TRBD2. The V gene's germline CDR1 is LGHNT and CDR2 FRNRAP. V dropped 5 bases and J dropped 4; count of bases not matched to a gene: 3. The CDR3 length is 14 residues.

This chain connects TRBV7-8 to TRBJ1-1, with D tentatively TRBD1 (5 bases). The CDR3 is made up of 18 amino acids. V dropped 3 bases and J dropped 4 bases, with 24 bases sitting between them. In germline, CDR1 is SGHVS, CDR2 FQNEAQ. CDR3 in DNA: TGTGCCAGCAGCTTTCGAACACCAAAGGAGGGCGGGGGCACTGAAGCTTTCTTT. Its protein product is CASSFRTPKEGGGTEAFF.

For the CDR3, the DNA is TGTGCCAGCACCATTTCCCGGGGGGCGTATGGCTACACCTTC. Translation: CASTISRGAYGYTF. The chain couples TRBV7-9 to TRBJ1-2; TRBD1 is a possible D gene (6 bases). Germline V gives CDR1 SEHNR, CDR2 FQNEAQ (reference sequence). The germline V and J ends were trimmed by 7 bases and 5 bases, with 17 bases remaining between them. This CDR3 spans 14 amino acids.

This clone was counted only a few times. V is TRBV18 and J is TRBJ2-1; TRBD1 matches at 8 bases. The CDR3 has 14 residues. Looked up from germline, CDR1 is KGHSH and CDR2 is LQKENI. With 3 bases clipped from V and 6 bases from J, the junction kept 4 bases outside the gene matches. The CDR3 bases are TGTGCCAGCTCACCCCAGGACAGGGTCAATGAGCAGTTCTTC. Protein sequence: CASSPQDRVNEQFF.

This clone appeared a single time. The chain employs TRBV5-1 and TRBJ2-7, with 7 bases that match TRBD1. The CDR3 runs to 13 residues. Germline trimming cut 3 bases from V and 2 bases from J; bases unmatched to any gene: 2. Germline V CDR1 and CDR2: SGHRS, YFSETQ. Written as DNA, the CDR3 is TGCGCCAGCAGCTGGCAGGGGGCCTACGAGCAGTACTTC. It encodes CASSWQGAYEQYF. Full variable domain (rest looked up from reference TRBV5-1 and TRBJ2-7): KAGVTQTPRYLIKTRGQQVTLSCSPISGHRSVSWYQQTPGQGLQFLFEYFSETQRNKGNFPGRFSGRQFSNSRSEMNVSTLELGDSALYLCASSWQGAYEQYFGPGTRLTVT.

The genes are TRBV6-2 or TRBV6-3 and TRBJ1-6; 7 positions match TRBD1. V dropped 4 bases and J dropped 10; count of bases not matched to a gene: 4. This CDR3 has 13 amino acids. CDR1 is MNHEY, CDR2 SVGEGT, per germline. The CDR3 DNA follows: TGTGCCAGCAGTTCGACAGGGAAATCACCCCTCCACTTT. Translating gives CASSSTGKSPLHF.

This clone was detected only once. The chain carries TRBV11-2 and TRBJ1-1, with 7 positions matching TRBD1. V dropped 1 base and J dropped 5; count of bases not matched to a gene: 7. The CDR3 totals 15 residues. The V gene's germline CDR1 is SGHAT and CDR2 FQNNGV. CDR3 bases: TGTGCCAGCAGCTTAGGTGGAGGGGGCCGGACTGAAGCTTTCTTT. Translating it yields CASSLGGGGRTEAFF.

V usage is TRBV2 and J usage is TRBJ1-1; weak D call: TRBD1 (5 bases). Germline V lookup: CDR1 SNHLY, CDR2 FYNNEI. This CDR3 contains 15 residues. The V end lost 6 bases, the J end lost 1 base, and 15 bases lay between the germline ends. The chain's CDR3 is CASRGPGGKNTEAFF. The CDR3 DNA sequence: TGTGCCAGCAGGGGGCCCGGAGGGAAGAACACTGAAGCTTTCTTT.

This clone occurred a few times. The CDR3 here is CSVNSGGAQNEKLFF. CDR3 coding DNA: TGCAGCGTTAATTCAGGGGGCGCCCAGAATGAAAAACTGTTTTTT. This chain uses TRBV29-1 with TRBJ1-4; 8 nucleotides align to TRBD1. The CDR3 contains 15 residues. CDR1 SQVTM and CDR2 ANQGSEA come from the germline V gene. J lost 5 bases, V lost 5 bases, and 10 bases had no gene match.

The J gene is TRBJ1-5, the V gene TRBV6-4; D is ambiguous. The CDR3 is 13 residues long. The V gene's germline CDR1 is MRHNA and CDR2 SNTAGT. Trimming removed 5 bases at V and 0 bases at J, with 5 bases between. The chain's CDR3 is CASSLNSNQPQHF. DNA for the CDR3: TGTGCCAGCAGTTTAAATAGCAATCAGCCCCAGCATTTT.

This clone was detected many times. In nucleotides, the CDR3 is TGTGCCAGCAGCTTATCCCTGAGCAATCAGCCCCAGCATTTT. Translation: CASSLSLSNQPQHF. The chain recombines TRBV5-8 with TRBJ1-5; no reliable D call. The V end lost 2 bases, the J end lost 1 base, and 7 bases lay between the germline ends. The CDR3 has 14 amino acids. Per the germline V gene, CDR1 is SGHTS and CDR2 is YDEGEE.

This clone is a singleton in its sample. This chain uses TRBV24-1 with TRBJ1-1; D unresolved. The germline V gene encodes CDR1 KGHDR and CDR2 SFDVKD. The CDR3 has 12 amino acids. V lost 2 bases to trimming and J lost 6 bases, with 6 bases between them. In DNA, the CDR3 is TGTGCCACCAGTGATTCCTTCTCTGAAGCTTTCTTT. This gives the protein CATSDSFSEAFF.

This chain joins TRBV15 and TRBJ1-5; the match to TRBD1 covers 8 bases. The CDR3 spans 15 residues. Trimming removed 4 bases from V and 6 bases from J; junction bases left unmatched: 8. The germline gives CDR1 LNHNV, CDR2 YYDKDF (reference sequence). The CDR3 DNA reads TGTGCCACCAGCACCGGACAGGGAATTGGTCAGCCCCAGCATTTT. Its protein is CATSTGQGIGQPQHF.

The chain carries TRBV5-1 and TRBJ1-1; no firm D call. Germline V gene lookup returns CDR1 SGHRS and CDR2 YFSETQ. Between the trimmed V and J ends, which lost 0 bases and 4 bases, there was a span of 10 bases. This CDR3 contains 14 residues. The DNA for the CDR3 is TGCGCCAGCAGCTTGGCGGGGATAGGCACTGAAGCTTTCTTT. Translated, it gives CASSLAGIGTEAFF.